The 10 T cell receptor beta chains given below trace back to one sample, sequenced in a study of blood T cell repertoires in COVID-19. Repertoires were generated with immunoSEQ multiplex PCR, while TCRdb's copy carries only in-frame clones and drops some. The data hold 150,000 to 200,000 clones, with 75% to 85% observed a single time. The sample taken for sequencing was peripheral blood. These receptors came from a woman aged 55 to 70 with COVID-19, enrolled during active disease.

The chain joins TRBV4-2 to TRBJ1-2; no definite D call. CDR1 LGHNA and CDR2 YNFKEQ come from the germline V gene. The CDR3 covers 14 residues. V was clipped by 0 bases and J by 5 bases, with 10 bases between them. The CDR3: CASSQEGAIYGYTF. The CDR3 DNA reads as TGTGCCAGCAGCCAAGAAGGAGCGATTTATGGCTACACCTTC.

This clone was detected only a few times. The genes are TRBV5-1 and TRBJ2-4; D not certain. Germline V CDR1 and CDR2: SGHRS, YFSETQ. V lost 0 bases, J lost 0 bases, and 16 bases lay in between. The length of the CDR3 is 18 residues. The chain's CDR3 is CASSLAGVTLGAKNIQYF. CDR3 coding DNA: TGCGCCAGCAGCTTGGCCGGTGTCACCCTAGGAGCCAAAAACATTCAGTACTTC.

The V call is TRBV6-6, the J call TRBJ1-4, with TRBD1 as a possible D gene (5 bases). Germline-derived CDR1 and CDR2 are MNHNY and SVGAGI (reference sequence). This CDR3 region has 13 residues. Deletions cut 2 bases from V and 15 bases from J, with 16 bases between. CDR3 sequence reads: CASSYRLGGLVFF. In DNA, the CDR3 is TGTGCCAGCAGTTACCGGCTCGGGGGACTTGTGTTTTTT.

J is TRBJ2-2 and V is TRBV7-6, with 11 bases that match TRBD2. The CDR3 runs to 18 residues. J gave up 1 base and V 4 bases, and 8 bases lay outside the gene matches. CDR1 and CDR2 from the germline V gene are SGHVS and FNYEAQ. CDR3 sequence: CASSSMIAGGKNTGELFF. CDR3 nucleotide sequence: TGTGCCAGCAGCTCGATGATAGCGGGAGGGAAGAACACCGGGGAGCTGTTTTTT.

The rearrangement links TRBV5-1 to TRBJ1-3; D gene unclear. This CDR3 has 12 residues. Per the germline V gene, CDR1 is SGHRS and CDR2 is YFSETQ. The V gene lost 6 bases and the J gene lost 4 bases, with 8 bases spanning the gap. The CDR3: CASTLPGNTIYF. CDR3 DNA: TGCGCCAGCACCCTCCCCGGAAACACCATATATTTT.

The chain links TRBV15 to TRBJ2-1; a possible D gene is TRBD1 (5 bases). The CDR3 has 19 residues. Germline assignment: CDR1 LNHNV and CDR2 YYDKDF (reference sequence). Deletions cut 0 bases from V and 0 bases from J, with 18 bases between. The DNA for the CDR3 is TGTGCCACCAGCAGAGATCCCAGATCCCAGGGTAGCTCCTACAATGAGCAGTTCTTC. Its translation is CATSRDPRSQGSSYNEQFF.

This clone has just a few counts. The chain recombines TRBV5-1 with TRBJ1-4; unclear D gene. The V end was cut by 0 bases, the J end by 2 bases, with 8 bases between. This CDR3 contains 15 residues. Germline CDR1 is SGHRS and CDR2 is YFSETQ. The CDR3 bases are TGCGCCAGCAGCTTGGCTGGAGGGACTAATGAAAAACTGTTTTTT. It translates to CASSLAGGTNEKLFF.

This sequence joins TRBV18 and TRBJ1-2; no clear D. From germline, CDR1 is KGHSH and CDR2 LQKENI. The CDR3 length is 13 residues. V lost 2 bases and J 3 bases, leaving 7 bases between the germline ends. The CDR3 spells CASSPEVDYGYTF. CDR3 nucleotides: TGTGCCAGCTCACCAGAGGTAGACTATGGCTACACCTTC.

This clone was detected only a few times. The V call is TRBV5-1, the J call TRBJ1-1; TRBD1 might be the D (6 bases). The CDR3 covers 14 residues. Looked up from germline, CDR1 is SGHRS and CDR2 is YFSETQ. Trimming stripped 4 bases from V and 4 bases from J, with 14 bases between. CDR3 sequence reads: CASSRGGSGTEAFF. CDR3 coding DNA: TGCGCCAGCAGCAGAGGGGGTTCGGGCACTGAAGCTTTCTTT.

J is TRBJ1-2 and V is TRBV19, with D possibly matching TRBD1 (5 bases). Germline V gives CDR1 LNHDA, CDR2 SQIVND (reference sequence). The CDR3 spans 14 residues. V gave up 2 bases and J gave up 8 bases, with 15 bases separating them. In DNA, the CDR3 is TGTGCCAGTAGTATAACCCAGACAGCCGGGGGCTACACCTTC. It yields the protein CASSITQTAGGYTF.